This T cell receptor (beta chain) was recorded in a study of T cells in Graves' hyperthyroidism and ophthalmopathy. About the study: Before any treatment, at initial diagnosis, peripheral blood was collected. Findings of the study overall: The blood repertoire included most of the expanded thyroid clonotypes above 0.001.

This clonotype was seen many times. Its antigen remains unknown. Amplification of TCR beta CDR3 regions was performed using RNA transcripts as template. When the TCR CDR3 underwent first-round RT-PCR, the HTBI primer set was used. Via MiXCR, TCRdb re-called the multiplex PCR reads, giving one row per CDR3 protein. The profile shows around 280,000 distinct CDR3 sequences, roughly 13% of them singletons. An absence of ophthalmopathy progression within 18 months meant stable Graves' hyperthyroidism. Lactation, pregnancy, other autoimmune disease or uncontrolled infection excluded patients. V was clipped by 3 bases and J by 2 bases, with 10 bases between them. The germline V gene encodes CDR1 DFQATT and CDR2 SNEGSKA (reference sequence). The CDR3 loop spans 14 amino acids.

The sequence was collected from a woman between 40 and 55 years old with Graves' hyperthyroidism. The specimen sequenced was blood. The chain uses TRBV20-1 and TRBJ1-4; D uncertain. In nucleotides, the CDR3 is TGCAGTGCTAGTCCCCAGCCGACTAATGAAAAACTGTTTTTT. Its translation is CSASPQPTNEKLFF.